The 5 T cell receptor beta chains reported below all come from one sample, sequenced in a study of blood T cells in healthy people across ages. A second 7 to 11 cycle PCR used barcoded and J-beta primers. TCRdb independently ran MiXCR on the 5' RACE reads; one entry per CDR3 protein. Of over 600,000 distinct CDR3 sequences listed, roughly 50% are singletons. The sequenced material came from blood. The receptors derive from a man in his forties in good health.

The gene calls are TRBV27 and TRBJ2-3; D unresolved. Germline values: CDR1 MNHEY, CDR2 SMNVEV (reference sequence). The V end lost 5 bases, the J end lost 4 bases, and 19 bases lay between the germline ends. CDR3 length: 16 residues. This CDR3 is CASSLNPLPKADTQYF. CDR3 in DNA: TGTGCCAGCAGTCTTAATCCTCTCCCAAAAGCAGATACGCAGTATTTT.

The genes are TRBV14 and TRBJ1-2; no clear D. V gave up 4 bases and J gave up 4 bases, with 16 bases separating them. Germline V lookup: CDR1 SGHDN, CDR2 FVKESK. CDR3 length equals 15 residues. The CDR3 spells CASSPMAGTTYGYTF. For the CDR3, the DNA is TGTGCCAGCAGCCCAATGGCAGGAACTACCTATGGCTACACCTTC. The variable domain in full, completed from reference TRBV14 and TRBJ1-2, reads EAGVTQFPSHSVIEKGQTVTLRCDPISGHDNLYWYRRVMGKEIKFLLHFVKESKQDESGMPNNRFLAERTGGTYSTLKVQPAELEDSGVYFCASSPMAGTTYGYTFGSGTRLTVV.

The chain links TRBV6-5 to TRBJ1-4, with 7 nucleotides matching TRBD1. Germline V gives CDR1 MNHEY, CDR2 SVGAGI. V was clipped by 2 bases and J by 5 bases; unmatched bases: 2. This CDR3 region has 14 residues. The CDR3 DNA sequence: TGTGCCAGCAGTTACGACAGGGACAATGAAAAACTGTTTTTT. Translated, it gives CASSYDRDNEKLFF.

This chain uses TRBV6-1 with TRBJ2-7, with D maybe TRBD1 (6 bases). Deletions cut 3 bases from V and 4 bases from J, with 25 bases between. Germline CDR1 is MNHNS and CDR2 is SASEGT. The CDR3 loop spans 18 amino acids. This CDR3 is CASSDIKLQGLPSYEQYF. CDR3 bases: TGTGCCAGCAGTGACATAAAACTACAGGGTTTGCCTTCGTACGAGCAGTACTTC.

The genes are TRBV12-3 or TRBV12-4 and TRBJ2-4, with D uncertain. The J call is doubtful: the DNA matches TRBJ2-7 better. CDR3 size: 14 residues. The CDR3 DNA reads as TGTGCCAGCAGTTTGTCGGGCCAAAACTACGAGCAGTACTTC. It specifies CASSLSGQNYEQYF.